Each of the 29 T cell receptor beta chains below was sequenced from the same sample in a study of TIL therapy for anti-PD-1-resistant metastatic lung cancer. Sequencing used immunoSEQ v3. Assay used: immunoSEQ multiplex PCR; TCRdb lists only in-frame clones, some missing. The sample contains 20,000 to 30,000 clones, over 60% of which appear only once. Time point defined: pre-treatment sample, taken before nivolumab and TIL therapy. The tumor samples were excised metastases, mostly pleural nodules or supraclavicular lymph nodes. Sequencing used tumor tissue, obtained at baseline. These TCRs come from a person aged 25 to 85 with non-small cell lung cancer.

This chain connects TRBV9 to TRBJ1-1; D gene ambiguous. V lost 0 bases and J 2 bases, leaving 11 bases between the germline ends. CDR3 length equals 15 residues. Germline V gene sequence: CDR1 SGDLS, CDR2 YYNGEE. CDR3 sequence: CASSVEGYPNTEAFF. As DNA, the CDR3 is TGTGCCAGCAGCGTAGAAGGCTATCCTAACACTGAAGCTTTCTTT.

This chain joins TRBV7-9 and TRBJ2-1; no firm D call. From germline, CDR1 is SEHNR and CDR2 FQNEAQ (reference sequence). V lost 7 bases, J lost 10 bases, and 14 bases lay in between. CDR3 length equals 12 residues. The CDR3 nucleotides are TGTGCCAGCACCTTGACATCCTGGGAGCAGTTCTTC. Protein: CASTLTSWEQFF.

This chain joins TRBV10-3 and TRBJ1-1; 8 nucleotides align to TRBD1. The ends lost 6 bases at V and 2 bases at J; junction bases unmatched: 5. From germline, CDR1 is ENHRY and CDR2 SYGVKD. This CDR3 has 14 amino acids. In DNA, the CDR3 is TGTGCCATCAGCGGACAGGGAACTAACACTGAAGCTTTCTTT. The encoded protein is CAISGQGTNTEAFF.

This rearrangement joins TRBV6-1 to TRBJ1-5; 11 positions match TRBD1. The CDR3 length is 15 residues. The V segment lost 0 bases and the J segment 6 bases; nucleotides outside the gene matches: 1. The germline gives CDR1 MNHNS, CDR2 SASEGT. The CDR3 sequence is CASSEADRGLQPQHF. The CDR3 coding sequence is TGTGCCAGCAGTGAAGCGGACAGGGGGCTTCAGCCCCAGCATTTT.

The V and J genes are TRBV15 and TRBJ2-3; 12 bases line up with TRBD2. The CDR3 extends over 17 amino acids. Germline loops: CDR1 LNHNV, CDR2 YYDKDF (reference sequence). V lost 1 base, J lost 1 base, and 3 bases stayed unmatched. Here the CDR3 reads CATSRGRTSGGTDTQYF. The CDR3, as DNA: TGTGCCACCAGCAGAGGGAGGACTAGCGGGGGCACAGATACGCAGTATTTT.

The chain is built from TRBV5-1 and TRBJ2-7; 7 bases map to TRBD2. Per germline, CDR1 SGHRS and CDR2 YFSETQ. J was trimmed by 3 bases and V by 3 bases; bases with no gene match: 6. The CDR3 has 14 amino acids. The CDR3: CASSSTGTNYEQYF. In DNA form, the CDR3 reads TGCGCCAGCAGCTCGACCGGGACTAACTACGAGCAGTACTTC.

The rearrangement joins TRBV25-1 to TRBJ1-1, with TRBD1 matching over 12 bases. CDR1 is MGHDK, CDR2 SYGVNS, per germline. The CDR3 runs 14 residues. Germline trimming cut 7 bases from V and 7 bases from J; bases unmatched to any gene: 7. CDR3 protein: CASIGTGGWGEAFF. The CDR3 nucleotides read TGTGCCAGCATCGGGACAGGGGGCTGGGGTGAAGCTTTCTTT.

CDR3 in DNA: TGTGCCATCGGGATTTCTAGCACAGATACGCAGTATTTT. Its translation: CAIGISSTDTQYF. The chain combines TRBV10-3 with TRBJ2-3; D not resolved. V gave up 8 bases and J gave up 0 bases, with 9 bases separating them. CDR3 length equals 13 residues. From germline, CDR1 is ENHRY and CDR2 SYGVKD.

The rearrangement links TRBV5-1 to TRBJ2-2, with 7 nucleotides matching TRBD1. Germline CDR1 reads SGHRS; CDR2 reads YFSETQ. The CDR3 contains 16 residues. The J segment lost 2 bases and the V segment lost 1 base, leaving 5 bases of the junction unmatched. Here the CDR3 DNA reads TGCGCCAGCAGCTTGAGGGACAGCGGTAACACCGGGGAGCTGTTTTTT. Amino acids: CASSLRDSGNTGELFF.

This clone was recorded once. CDR3 nucleotides: TGCGCCAGCAGCCGCGCGGGAGATACGCAGTATTTT. It encodes CASSRAGDTQYF. The chain has TRBV4-1 and TRBJ2-3, with D maybe TRBD2 (5 bases). The germline gives CDR1 MGHRA, CDR2 YSYEKL. Trimming took 4 bases from V and 5 from J, leaving 7 bases between them. This CDR3 is built from 12 residues.

The chain couples TRBV5-4 to TRBJ2-3; D perhaps matches TRBD2 (5 bases). The CDR3 has 19 residues. Trimming left V 0 bases short and J 1 base short, with 21 bases between. Germline V gene data show CDR1 as SGHNT and CDR2 as YYREEE (reference sequence). The CDR3 nucleotides read TGTGCCAGCAGCTTGGCCGGAGGAGGTGGTTCTACGGGCACAGATACGCAGTATTTT. Protein sequence: CASSLAGGGGSTGTDTQYF.

This clone was seen only a few times. The CDR3 reads CAWLAGSAFF. The CDR3 DNA sequence: TGTGCCTGGTTGGCAGGGTCCGCTTTCTTT. This rearrangement joins TRBV30 to TRBJ1-1, with a weak D call TRBD1 (5 bases). The V gene lost 5 bases and the J gene lost 11 bases, with 12 bases spanning the gap. CDR3 length equals 10 residues. Germline values: CDR1 GTSNPN, CDR2 SVGIG (reference sequence).

The chain combines TRBV9 with TRBJ1-2; no clear D gene. CDR3 length: 14 residues. Trimming removed 4 bases from V and 0 bases from J, with 10 bases in between. In germline, CDR1 is SGDLS, CDR2 YYNGEE. In DNA form, the CDR3 reads TGTGCCAGCAGCCCTAGCATGACTAACTATGGCTACACCTTC. Translated, it gives CASSPSMTNYGYTF.

The V gene is TRBV5-4, the J gene TRBJ2-7; tentatively, D is TRBD2 (7 bases). In germline, CDR1 is SGHNT, CDR2 YYREEE (reference sequence). Trimming shortened V by 2 bases and J by 5 bases, and 14 bases separated the two germline ends. The CDR3 is made up of 14 amino acids. The CDR3 here is CASSLGGGTNEQYF. DNA for the CDR3: TGTGCCAGCAGCTTAGGGGGGGGTACGAACGAGCAGTACTTC.

This rearrangement joins TRBV30 to TRBJ2-3; no definite D call. This CDR3 has 14 amino acids. Trimming left V 2 bases short and J 2 bases short, with 11 bases between. CDR1 GTSNPN and CDR2 SVGIG come from the germline V gene (reference sequence). The CDR3 DNA reads as TGTGCCTGGAGTAAAGGGCACGACACAGATACGCAGTATTTT. Protein: CAWSKGHDTDTQYF.

This clone was seen only a few times. This rearrangement joins TRBV2 to TRBJ2-7; D might be TRBD2 (6 bases). Germline CDR1 is SNHLY and CDR2 is FYNNEI. The length of the CDR3 is 14 residues. Trimming took off 7 bases at V and 2 bases at J, with 15 bases between the two ends. The CDR3 DNA sequence: TGTGCCAGCATCACCCCACTAGCACCCTACGAGCAGTACTTC. Amino acids: CASITPLAPYEQYF.

J is TRBJ1-1 and V is TRBV11-3, with 8 positions matching TRBD1. The CDR3 has 14 residues. Germline V gene lookup returns CDR1 SGHNT and CDR2 YENEEA. Germline trimming cut 4 bases from V and 0 bases from J; bases unmatched to any gene: 1. The CDR3 nucleotides are TGTGCCAGCAGCTCGGACAGGGTGAACACTGAAGCTTTCTTT. It encodes CASSSDRVNTEAFF.

The chain is built from TRBV6-5 and TRBJ1-1; 10 nucleotides align to TRBD1. This CDR3 has 14 residues. V dropped 2 bases and J dropped 4; count of bases not matched to a gene: 1. In germline, CDR1 is MNHEY, CDR2 SVGAGI. This CDR3 reads CASSYRTGGTEAFF. CDR3 DNA sequence: TGTGCCAGCAGTTACCGGACAGGGGGCACTGAAGCTTTCTTT.

The gene calls are TRBV9 and TRBJ2-7, with 11 bases lining up with TRBD1. J was trimmed by 5 bases and V by 5 bases; bases with no gene match: 12. The CDR3 runs to 16 residues. Germline V gives CDR1 SGDLS, CDR2 YYNGEE. CDR3 amino acids: CASSSAGTGGADEQYF. CDR3 nucleotides: TGTGCCAGCAGTTCAGCCGGGACAGGGGGAGCGGACGAGCAGTACTTC.

This clone was observed a handful of times. The rearrangement joins TRBV6-5 to TRBJ1-1; 8 nucleotides match TRBD1. V trimming: 2 bases; J trimming: 7 bases; junction bases outside the gene matches: 6. The CDR3 totals 14 residues. The germline CDR1 and CDR2 sequences are MNHEY and SVGAGI. CDR3 amino acids: CASSYGHRGGEAFF. The CDR3 coding sequence is TGTGCCAGCAGTTACGGGCACAGGGGGGGTGAAGCTTTCTTT.

The chain is built from TRBV19 and TRBJ2-7, with a weak D call TRBD1 (5 bases). There are 14 residues in the CDR3. Between the trimmed V and J ends, which lost 6 bases and 6 bases, there was a span of 18 bases. Germline V gene sequence: CDR1 LNHDA, CDR2 SQIVND (reference sequence). The CDR3 DNA follows: TGTGCCAGTAGGGGCAGGGCAGGTTCCCGCGAGCAGTACTTC. Amino acids: CASRGRAGSREQYF.

This clone rates as medium-sized. This rearrangement joins TRBV4-3 to TRBJ2-6; D is undetermined. The CDR3 has 16 amino acids. V shed 3 bases and J shed 0 bases, with 9 bases lying between them. Germline V CDR1 and CDR2: LGHNA, YSLEER. This CDR3 reads CASSHSQTSGANVLTF. The CDR3 region has the DNA TGCGCCAGCAGCCACAGTCAAACCTCTGGGGCCAACGTCCTGACTTTC.

The gene calls are TRBV27 and TRBJ2-3, with D hard to call. V was trimmed by 7 bases and J by 4 bases, leaving 18 bases between them. From germline, CDR1 is MNHEY and CDR2 SMNVEV (reference sequence). There are 15 residues in the CDR3. Here the CDR3 DNA reads TGTGCCAGCATCCCTCTTACCCAAGGCGCAGATACGCAGTATTTT. Translating it yields CASIPLTQGADTQYF.

This chain uses TRBV19 with TRBJ1-6, with 8 bases fitting TRBD1. CDR3 length: 16 residues. The germline gives CDR1 LNHDA, CDR2 SQIVND (reference sequence). V was clipped by 6 bases and J by 4 bases; unmatched bases: 8. DNA for the CDR3: TGTGCCAGTAGGGGACAGGCCGCGTCTTATAATTCACCCCTCCACTTT. Residues: CASRGQAASYNSPLHF.

The rearrangement uses TRBV30 and TRBJ1-1; tentatively, D is TRBD1 (5 bases). The germline CDR1 and CDR2 sequences are GTSNPN and SVGIG (reference sequence). The CDR3 has 12 amino acids. V lost 0 bases and J lost 12, with 14 bases in between. Written as DNA, the CDR3 is TGTGCCTGGAGTGTAGGGGTTGTGGGGACTTTCTTT. Translation: CAWSVGVVGTFF.

The chain links TRBV7-3 to TRBJ2-3; D assignment may be TRBD1 or TRBD2 (5 bases each). V shed 3 bases and J shed 2 bases, with 24 bases lying between them. In germline, CDR1 is SGHTA, CDR2 FQGTGA. The CDR3 sequence is 19 residues long. CDR3 in amino acids: CASSLHLSGPRILTDTQYF. DNA of the CDR3: TGTGCCAGCAGCTTGCACCTCTCGGGACCACGAATCCTCACAGATACGCAGTATTTT.

The V call is TRBV10-1, the J call TRBJ2-2, with a tentative D call TRBD1 (5 bases). The germline CDR1 and CDR2 sequences are WNHNN and SYGVQD (reference sequence). The ends were cut back, 4 bases at V and 0 bases at J, with 6 bases in the middle. This CDR3 comprises 14 residues. The CDR3: CASSVQANTGELFF. In DNA, the CDR3 is TGCGCCAGCAGTGTACAGGCGAACACCGGGGAGCTGTTTTTT.

The chain recombines TRBV18 with TRBJ1-2; D is possibly TRBD1 (5 bases). V lost 1 base to trimming and J lost 6 bases, with 12 bases between them. The CDR3 length is 14 residues. Germline lookup yields CDR1 KGHSH and CDR2 LQKENI. DNA of the CDR3: TGTGCCAGCTCACCACTTTTCAGGGTTGATGGCTACACCTTC. Translation: CASSPLFRVDGYTF.

The chain recombines TRBV6-4 with TRBJ2-5; D may be TRBD1 or TRBD2 (5 bases each). This CDR3 has 13 amino acids. Germline V gives CDR1 MRHNA, CDR2 SNTAGT. V shed 5 bases and J shed 5 bases, with 12 bases lying between them. The CDR3 nucleotides are TGTGCCAGCAGTCCTACTTGGGGGGAGACCCAGTACTTC. It is translated as CASSPTWGETQYF.